This TCR beta chain came from a study of OX40 agonist ivuxolimab in advanced cancers. Sequencing was performed with immunoSEQ multiplex PCR; in TCRdb, only in-frame clones are kept and a portion is missing. This sample has approximately 100,000 clones; 90% occur once, and the top ten carry 0.31%. To note about this clone: Its antigen is unidentified.

The germline V gene encodes CDR1 SEHNR and CDR2 FQNEAQ (reference sequence). This CDR3 spans 13 amino acids. Deletions cut 4 bases from V and 1 base from J, with 6 bases between. Anyone with autoimmune disease history or systemic immunosuppression was excluded. Blood sampling took place at baseline, cycle 4 day 1, and cycle 7 day 1. Study-wide points: The average count of expanded clones was higher among CD8+ T cells than among CD4+. At 0.1 to 3.0 mg/kg, CD4+ and CD8+ blood T cells expanded clonally by week 6.

This sequence was found in an adult with an advanced solid tumor such as melanoma, head and neck, liver or kidney cancer. The material sequenced was CD4+ or CD8+ T cells sorted from blood, taken in a trial of the OX40 agonist ivuxolimab. The V gene is TRBV7-9, the J gene TRBJ2-3; TRBD1 or TRBD2 may be the D gene (5 bases each). The CDR3 DNA reads TGTGCCAGCAGCTGGGACGGCACAGATACGCAGTATTTT. As protein: CASSWDGTDTQYF.